The rows below give T cell receptor beta chains drawn from one sample of a study of immune evolution from preneoplasia to lung adenocarcinoma. Sequencing was performed with immunoSEQ multiplex PCR; in TCRdb, only in-frame clones are kept and a portion is missing. The table has around 21,000 clones, around 75% seen once. The sample was FFPE invasive lung adenocarcinoma tissue. The receptor source for this set is a person between 55 and 69 years old with lung adenocarcinoma. Each CDR3 is given with its conserved first and last residue. The D gene is left open where the match is weak. Clone sizes are given selectively: once, few, many, or a class where the clone is expanded.

D gene	V gene	clone size	J gene	CDR3 protein	CDR3 DNA
-	TRBV29-1	-	TRBJ2-5	CSVVQNQETQYF	TGCAGCGTTGTCCAGAACCAAGAGACCCAGTACTTC
TRBD2	TRBV11-2	-	TRBJ2-7	CASSFSGGTSGSSHEQYF	TGTGCCAGCAGCTTTTCAGGGGGGACTAGCGGGAGTTCCCACGAGCAGTACTTC
-	TRBV2	-	TRBJ1-3	CASRGVDTIYF	TGTGCCAGCAGAGGGGTGGACACCATATATTTT
-	TRBV30	medium-sized	TRBJ2-2	CAWSVWGTGELFF	TGTGCCTGGAGTGTATGGGGGACCGGGGAGCTGTTTTTT
-	TRBV7-8	-	TRBJ2-1	CASQPPPNEQFF	TGTGCCAGCCAACCCCCGCCCAATGAGCAGTTCTTC
TRBD1	TRBV6-5	-	TRBJ2-2	CASRRQGTGELFF	TGTGCCAGCAGGCGACAGGGTACCGGGGAGCTGTTTTTT
TRBD2	TRBV6-5	-	TRBJ2-1	CASSYRAGAGNEQFF	TGTGCCAGCAGTTATAGGGCGGGAGCGGGCAATGAGCAGTTCTTC
TRBD2	TRBV28	-	TRBJ2-2	CASRTGLAGAGELFF	TGTGCCAGCAGGACGGGACTAGCGGGAGCCGGGGAGCTGTTTTTT
-	TRBV7-2	-	TRBJ2-7	CASSLLAGYEQYF	TGTGCCAGCAGCTTACTTGCGGGGTACGAGCAGTACTTC
-	TRBV15	-	TRBJ2-6	CATSRDLGSGANVLTF	TGTGCCACCAGCAGAGATTTAGGCTCTGGGGCCAACGTCCTGACTTTC
-	TRBV9	medium-sized	TRBJ1-4	CASSVAAGWAEKLFF	TGTGCCAGCAGCGTAGCGGCAGGGTGGGCTGAAAAACTGTTTTTT
-	TRBV14	-	TRBJ2-3	CASSQDLGSSRTQYF	TGTGCCAGCAGCCAAGACCTGGGCTCCTCCCGTACGCAGTATTTT
-	TRBV4-1	few	TRBJ1-2	CASSHITRGGLNYGYTF	TGCGCCAGCAGCCATATCACGAGGGGGGGTTTAAACTATGGCTACACCTTC
-	TRBV11-2	-	TRBJ2-2	CASSLGGATGELFF	TGTGCCAGCAGCTTGGGGGGAGCGACCGGGGAGCTGTTTTTT
-	TRBV28	-	TRBJ2-3	CASSLFRGTDTQYF	TGTGCCAGCAGTTTATTTCGGGGAACAGATACGCAGTATTTT
TRBD1	TRBV5-1	-	TRBJ2-7	CASGQGLTPTSYEQYF	TGCGCCAGCGGACAGGGGCTTACACCTACCTCCTACGAGCAGTACTTC
-	TRBV25-1	few	TRBJ2-7	CASSEPGPLQQYF	TGTGCCAGCAGTGAACCGGGACCGCTGCAGCAGTACTTC
TRBD1	TRBV6-5	few	TRBJ2-2	CASKKGQVNTGELFF	TGTGCCAGCAAAAAGGGACAGGTTAACACCGGGGAGCTGTTTTTT
-	TRBV11-3	-	TRBJ2-7	CASSLGFSSYEQYF	TGTGCCAGCAGCTTAGGGTTCTCGAGCTACGAGCAGTACTTC
TRBD1	TRBV2	-	TRBJ1-5	CASSISGQGHQPQHF	TGTGCCAGCAGTATCTCCGGACAGGGTCATCAGCCCCAGCATTTT
-	TRBV18	-	TRBJ2-3	CASSPKGLGLTDTQYF	TGTGCCAGCTCACCCAAGGGTCTGGGACTCACAGATACGCAGTATTTT
-	TRBV14	-	TRBJ2-5	CASSQGWGVQETQYF	TGTGCCAGCAGCCAAGGTTGGGGAGTTCAAGAGACCCAGTACTTC
-	TRBV9	-	TRBJ1-3	CASNNDRNTIYF	TGTGCCAGCAATAATGACCGAAACACCATATATTTT
-	TRBV7-8	-	TRBJ2-6	CASSLDQGAGANVLTF	TGTGCCAGCAGCTTGGATCAAGGGGCTGGGGCCAACGTCCTGACTTTC
-	TRBV2	-	TRBJ2-2	CASRATSTGELFF	TGTGCCAGCAGGGCCACCAGCACCGGGGAGCTGTTTTTT
-	TRBV19	few	TRBJ2-5	CASSIDHGAGGQETQYF	TGTGCCAGTAGTATAGATCACGGCGCCGGGGGCCAAGAGACCCAGTACTTC
TRBD1	TRBV13	-	TRBJ1-2	CASSLDRGNYGYTF	TGTGCCAGCAGCTTGGACAGGGGAAACTATGGCTACACCTTC
-	TRBV9	-	TRBJ1-6	CASSVEGSTASPLHF	TGTGCCAGCAGCGTAGAGGGCAGTACGGCTTCACCCCTCCACTTT
TRBD1	TRBV29-1	-	TRBJ2-7	CSVPKQGRTREQYF	TGCAGCGTGCCTAAACAGGGGCGCACGAGGGAGCAGTACTTC
-	TRBV7-2	-	TRBJ2-5	CASSLDQRADTQYF	TGTGCCAGCAGCTTAGACCAGCGGGCAGACACCCAGTACTTC
TRBD2	TRBV7-7	-	TRBJ2-2	CASSPGLAGLVGELFF	TGTGCCAGCAGTCCGGGACTAGCGGGTCTAGTCGGGGAGCTGTTTTTT
-	TRBV30	-	TRBJ1-2	CAWSPQQEGRGYTF	TGTGCCTGGAGTCCTCAGCAGGAGGGGAGAGGCTACACCTTC
-	TRBV15	-	TRBJ2-1	CATSARRSSYNEQFF	TGTGCCACCAGCGCAAGGAGGAGCTCCTACAATGAGCAGTTCTTC
-	TRBV9	-	TRBJ2-5	CASSVYPQETQYF	TGTGCCAGCAGCGTATATCCGCAAGAGACCCAGTACTTC
-	TRBV29-1	-	TRBJ1-4	CSVVGRHNEKLFF	TGCAGCGTTGTCGGACGGCATAATGAAAAACTGTTTTTT
-	TRBV6-4	-	TRBJ2-7	CASSGRSSYEQYF	TGTGCCAGCAGTGGGCGGAGCTCCTACGAGCAGTACTTC
TRBD2	TRBV28	-	TRBJ2-7	CASSVSGTRYEQYF	TGTGCCAGCAGTGTTAGCGGGACGAGGTACGAGCAGTACTTC
-	TRBV11-2	few	TRBJ1-2	CASSPRVGSDYGYTF	TGTGCCAGCAGCCCCCGCGTGGGATCGGACTATGGCTACACCTTC
TRBD1	TRBV5-4	-	TRBJ2-3	CASSPDRVTDTQYF	TGTGCCAGCAGCCCGGACAGGGTGACAGATACGCAGTATTTT
TRBD1	TRBV28	once	TRBJ2-2	CASSLPTGLSGELFF	TGTGCCAGCAGTCTGCCGACAGGGTTATCCGGGGAGCTGTTTTTT
-	TRBV7-2	-	TRBJ1-4	CASSTYTATNEKLFF	TGTGCCAGCAGCACCTACACAGCAACTAATGAAAAACTGTTTTTT